In this sample, the clone carrying this T cell receptor (beta chain) turned up a few times. Its antigen is not identified. Via MiXCR, TCRdb re-called the reads, giving one row per CDR3 protein. In the table there are a few hundred thousand distinct CDR3 sequences, over 35% of which are singletons. CDR1 ENHRY and CDR2 SYGVKD come from the germline V gene. With V trimmed by 6 bases and J by 5 bases, 4 bases remained unmatched. This CDR3 contains 13 residues. The entry originates in a study of T cell repertoires in cytomegalovirus infection. Overall study: Newly reported HLA-C-restricted and thoroughly characterized HLA-B-restricted CMV epitopes were employed. Indicated by public TCR beta signatures were CMV infection and matching HLA type. Findings of the study overall: The ex vivo response showed dominance by HLA-C-restricted CMV-specific TCR beta clonotypes.

This clonotype originated in a human donor in good health (CMV status not recorded). Some clones in this sample may be carry-over from other donors' samples. Material: cultured PBMCs, obtained from culture after CMV antigen stimulation. V is TRBV10-3 and J is TRBJ2-1; 7 bases align to TRBD1. The CDR3 here is CAIRWDSDNEQFF. The CDR3 bases are TGTGCCATCAGATGGGACAGCGACAATGAGCAGTTCTTC.